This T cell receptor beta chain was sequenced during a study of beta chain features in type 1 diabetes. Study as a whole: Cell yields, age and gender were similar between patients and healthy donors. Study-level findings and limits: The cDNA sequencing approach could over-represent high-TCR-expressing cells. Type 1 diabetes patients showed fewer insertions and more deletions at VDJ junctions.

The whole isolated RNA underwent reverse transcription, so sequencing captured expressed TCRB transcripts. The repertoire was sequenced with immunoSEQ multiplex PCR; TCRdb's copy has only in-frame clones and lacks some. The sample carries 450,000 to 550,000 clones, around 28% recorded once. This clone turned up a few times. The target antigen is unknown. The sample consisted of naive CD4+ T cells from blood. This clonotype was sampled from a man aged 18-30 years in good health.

This CDR3 reads CASRSSGANVLTF. As DNA, the CDR3 is TGTGCCAGCAGGAGCTCTGGGGCCAACGTCCTGACTTTC. The chain combines TRBV6-6 with TRBJ2-6; D unresolved. Per germline, CDR1 MNHNY and CDR2 SVGAGI (reference sequence). This CDR3 has 13 amino acids. Between the trimmed V and J ends, which lost 6 bases and 0 bases, there was a span of 3 bases.